These 23 T cell receptor beta chains share one sample of origin, sequenced in a study of CD8 T cell repertoires and HIV-1 epitope variants. Only in-frame clones appear in the TCRdb table, and some are missing; sequencing was by immunoSEQ multiplex PCR. The table lists 5,700 or so clones, roughly 62% of them singletons. Their cognate antigens are unknown. Sequencing was carried out using cultured CD8+ T cells derived from PBMCs. These receptors originate from a male donor with HIV.

Only one count was recorded for this clone. V usage is TRBV6-5 and J usage is TRBJ2-7; 9 nucleotides line up with TRBD1. The CDR3 spans 14 residues. CDR1 and CDR2 (germline): MNHEY, SVGAGI. V was clipped by 8 bases and J by 5 bases; unmatched bases: 10. The CDR3 region is CASRFRDRDNEQYF. The CDR3 region has the DNA TGTGCCAGCCGCTTCCGGGACAGGGACAACGAGCAGTACTTC.

This clone was detected a few times. The chain is built from TRBV28 and TRBJ1-1; a weak D match, TRBD1 (6 bases). Germline V lookup: CDR1 MDHEN, CDR2 SYDVKM. Trimming removed 5 bases from V and 6 bases from J, with 22 bases in between. This CDR3 contains 16 residues. The CDR3 coding sequence is TGTGCCAGCAGTGCCTACAGGGAAGACCGCCGAGCTGAAGCTTTCTTT. Residues: CASSAYREDRRAEAFF.

The V and J genes are TRBV27 and TRBJ1-1; D is uncertain. Germline V gene lookup returns CDR1 MNHEY and CDR2 SMNVEV (reference sequence). The CDR3 contains 13 residues. Trimming cost V 0 bases and J 5 bases, with 7 bases left between them. As DNA, the CDR3 is TGTGCCAGCAGTTTATCCTTGGTGACTGAAGCTTTCTTT. It codes for CASSLSLVTEAFF.

The table lists this clone with a few counts. The chain joins TRBV27 to TRBJ2-7, with TRBD1 as a possible D gene (6 bases). Germline CDR1 MNHEY, CDR2 SMNVEV (reference sequence). This CDR3 region has 14 residues. V was trimmed by 3 bases and J by 2 bases, leaving 11 bases between them. This CDR3 is CASSFSGQTYEQYF. CDR3 nucleotide sequence: TGTGCCAGCAGTTTCAGCGGACAGACCTACGAGCAGTACTTC.

CDR3 nucleotides: TGTGCCAGCAGCGTCAGTAGTCTTGGAACCCCTGAGCAGTTCTTC. Its protein product is CASSVSSLGTPEQFF. The J gene is TRBJ2-1, the V gene TRBV9, with no clear D. The CDR3 is 15 residues long. V lost 2 bases, J lost 9 bases, and 18 bases lay in between. Germline CDR1 and CDR2: SGDLS and YYNGEE.

The V and J genes are TRBV5-4 and TRBJ2-1, with 8 bases lining up with TRBD1. Per germline, CDR1 SGHNT and CDR2 YYREEE (reference sequence). The ends lost 0 bases at V and 6 bases at J; junction bases unmatched: 8. There are 16 residues in the CDR3. CDR3 bases: TGTGCCAGCAGCTTGGTTGTTGGCGGGACAGGCAATGAGCAGTTCTTC. Translation gives CASSLVVGGTGNEQFF.

V is TRBV4-1 and J is TRBJ2-7, with D perhaps TRBD1 (6 bases). The CDR3 is made up of 15 amino acids. Germline V gene lookup returns CDR1 MGHRA and CDR2 YSYEKL. Trimming took off 4 bases at V and 7 bases at J, with 20 bases between the two ends. As DNA, the CDR3 is TGCGCCAGCAGCCCGTTGAGGGGGAGAGGGGATGAGCAGTACTTC. This gives the protein CASSPLRGRGDEQYF.

The rearrangement links TRBV30 to TRBJ1-1, with D possibly being TRBD1 (5 bases). In germline, CDR1 is GTSNPN, CDR2 SVGIG (reference sequence). This CDR3 is built from 14 residues. V lost 2 bases and J 1 base, leaving 11 bases between the germline ends. The CDR3 is CAWSPFTGNTEAFF. CDR3 coding DNA: TGTGCCTGGAGTCCCTTCACAGGGAACACTGAAGCTTTCTTT.

This chain links TRBV28 with TRBJ2-2; 7 bases line up with TRBD2. Trimming cost V 1 base and J 4 bases; bases outside gene matches: 0. CDR3 length: 14 residues. Germline V CDR1 and CDR2: MDHEN, SYDVKM. Written as DNA, the CDR3 is TGTGCCAGCAGTTTATCGGGGGGCACCGGGGAGCTGTTTTTT. Translating it yields CASSLSGGTGELFF.

This chain joins TRBV4-3 and TRBJ2-7; 9 nucleotides agree with TRBD2. This CDR3 is built from 16 residues. Germline V gene lookup returns CDR1 LGHNA and CDR2 YSLEER. After removal of 0 bases from V and 3 bases from J, the junction contained 6 bases not matched to a gene. The CDR3 nucleotides are TGCGCCAGCAGCCAAGAAGCCGGGACTAGCAACTACGAGCAGTACTTC. It is translated as CASSQEAGTSNYEQYF.

The V and J genes are TRBV6-6 and TRBJ1-6, with 7 bases identical to TRBD1. With V trimmed by 6 bases and J by 1 base, 6 bases remained unmatched. The CDR3 is 16 amino acids. Germline CDR1 reads MNHNY; CDR2 reads SVGAGI (reference sequence). The CDR3 sequence: CASRLAGGSYNSPLHF. The DNA of the CDR3 is TGTGCCAGCAGGCTCGCAGGGGGATCCTATAATTCACCCCTCCACTTT.

The J gene is TRBJ2-7, the V gene TRBV19; D is unclear. Germline-derived CDR1 and CDR2 are LNHDA and SQIVND (reference sequence). Trimming took off 1 base at V and 2 bases at J, with 9 bases between the two ends. The CDR3 has 14 amino acids. The CDR3 reads CASSIGHLTYEQYF. In DNA form, the CDR3 reads TGTGCCAGTAGTATAGGACACCTAACCTACGAGCAGTACTTC.

The gene calls are TRBV25-1 and TRBJ1-2; 7 nucleotides line up with TRBD1. With V trimmed by 7 bases and J by 6 bases, 5 bases remained unmatched. In germline, CDR1 is MGHDK, CDR2 SYGVNS. CDR3 length: 12 amino acids. The CDR3 DNA reads TGTGCCAGCACCACAGGGGAGGATGGCTACACCTTC. This encodes CASTTGEDGYTF.

The chain has TRBV7-6 and TRBJ2-2; 10 bases fit TRBD2. V gave up 2 bases and J gave up 5 bases; unmatched junction bases: 8. Germline V gene data show CDR1 as SGHVS and CDR2 as FNYEAQ. CDR3 length equals 17 residues. The DNA for the CDR3 is TGTGCCAGCAGCTTATCTCCTAGCGGGAGTGATACCGGGGAGCTGTTTTTT. Encoded protein: CASSLSPSGSDTGELFF.

J is TRBJ1-1 and V is TRBV13; TRBD1 aligns across 9 bases. The CDR3 contains 16 residues. The trim removed 5 bases at V and 1 base at J, leaving 8 bases unmatched. Germline V gene lookup returns CDR1 PRHDT and CDR2 FYEKMQ (reference sequence). The CDR3 protein is CASSLGGGQGNTEAFF. Written as DNA, the CDR3 is TGTGCCAGCAGCCTTGGAGGGGGACAGGGGAACACTGAAGCTTTCTTT. Based on the CDR3 plus reference TRBV13 and TRBJ1-1, the full variable domain is AAGVIQSPRHLIKEKRETATLKCYPIPRHDTVYWYQQGPGQDPQFLISFYEKMQSDKGSIPDRFSAQQFSDYHSELNMSSLELGDSALYFCASSLGGGQGNTEAFFGQGTRLTVV.

The CDR3 reads CASSPGGETQYF. The CDR3 coding sequence is TGTGCCAGCAGCCCAGGGGGCGAGACCCAGTACTTC. The chain links TRBV5-4 to TRBJ2-5, with TRBD1 matching 8 bases. V dropped 4 bases and J dropped 5; count of bases not matched to a gene: 1. The germline V gene encodes CDR1 SGHNT and CDR2 YYREEE (reference sequence). There are 12 residues in the CDR3. The variable domain in full, completed from reference TRBV5-4 and TRBJ2-5, reads ETGVTQSPTHLIKTRGQQVTLRCSSQSGHNTVSWYQQALGQGPQFIFQYYREEENGRGNFPPRFSGLQFPNYSSELNVNALELDDSALYLCASSPGGETQYFGPGTRLLVL.

CDR3 nucleotide sequence: TGTGCCAGCAGTGAAGGGACAGGGGAGTACGAGCAGTACTTC. Amino acid sequence: CASSEGTGEYEQYF. The V gene is TRBV2, the J gene TRBJ2-7; TRBD1 matches at 9 bases. Per the germline V gene, CDR1 is SNHLY and CDR2 is FYNNEI. V lost 1 base, J lost 4 bases, and 2 bases stayed unmatched. The CDR3 extends over 14 amino acids.

The rearrangement joins TRBV27 to TRBJ2-7; the match to TRBD2 covers 11 bases. The trim removed 6 bases at V and 0 bases at J, leaving 10 bases unmatched. The CDR3 extends over 17 amino acids. CDR1 and CDR2 (germline): MNHEY, SMNVEV (reference sequence). CDR3 region: CASSPISTSGSSYEQYF. CDR3 coding DNA: TGTGCCAGCAGCCCCATCTCTACTAGCGGGAGCTCCTACGAGCAGTACTTC.

The chain joins TRBV19 to TRBJ2-3; 8 nucleotides align to TRBD2. Germline CDR1 reads LNHDA; CDR2 reads SQIVND (reference sequence). With V trimmed by 6 bases and J by 4 bases, 15 bases remained unmatched. This CDR3 contains 17 residues. The chain's CDR3 is CASRGPTSDGWADTQYF. The CDR3 DNA is TGTGCCAGTAGAGGGCCGACTAGCGACGGCTGGGCAGATACGCAGTATTTT.

CDR3 sequence (DNA): TGTGCCAGCTCTCAGGGCTATGGCTACACCTTC. Translated: CASSQGYGYTF. This sequence joins TRBV19 and TRBJ1-2, with a possible D match to TRBD1 (5 bases). Looked up from germline, CDR1 is LNHDA and CDR2 is SQIVND (reference sequence). Trimming removed 9 bases at V and 4 bases at J, with 9 bases between. The CDR3 is 11 amino acids. The full variable domain, rest sourced from reference TRBV19 and TRBJ1-2, is DGGITQSPKYLFRKEGQNVTLSCEQNLNHDAMYWYRQDPGQGLRLIYYSQIVNDFQKGDIAEGYSVSREKKESFPLTVTSAQKNPTAFYLCASSQGYGYTFGSGTRLTVV.

The chain recombines TRBV7-9 with TRBJ2-5; possibly TRBD2 for D (6 bases). V was pared by 3 bases and J by 4 bases, with 12 bases between. CDR1 and CDR2 from the germline V gene are SEHNR and FQNEAQ (reference sequence). This CDR3 has 14 amino acids. The CDR3 here is CASSFSGRGETQYF. The CDR3 DNA reads TGTGCCAGCAGCTTTTCGGGGCGGGGAGAGACCCAGTACTTC.

The V and J genes are TRBV5-6 and TRBJ2-4; the match to TRBD2 covers 8 bases. The CDR3 has 15 residues. The V and J ends lost 4 bases and 1 base, in that order; junction bases with no gene match: 4. Germline CDR1 SGHDT, CDR2 YYEEEE. For the CDR3, the DNA is TGTGCCAGCAGCAGCGGGGGTCCCGCCAAAAACATTCAGTACTTC. Protein product: CASSSGGPAKNIQYF.

The rearrangement joins TRBV2 to TRBJ2-2, with TRBD1 matching over 10 bases. Looked up from germline, CDR1 is SNHLY and CDR2 is FYNNEI. CDR3 length equals 15 residues. The junction had 4 bases not matched to a gene; V was cut back by 3 bases and J by 6 bases. DNA for the CDR3: TGTGCCAGCAGTGAGGACAGGGGGATGGCCGGGGAGCTGTTTTTT. Translating gives CASSEDRGMAGELFF.